This T cell receptor (beta chain) was sequenced during a study of cytomegalovirus exposure and HLA in healthy donors. Study-wide findings and caveats: Using a false discovery rate of 0.05, a later analysis showed that approximately 18,000 TCR beta sequences were associated with HLA alleles. A further, later analysis showed that HLA-associated TCR beta chains (compared with equally common others) were more clonally expanded. TCR beta sequences reportedly predicted the HLA-A and HLA-B alleles of most subjects accurately.

As concerns this clone: Antigen unknown.

In the PCR, 60 Vbeta and 13 Jbeta primers were used. The data were produced by immunoSEQ multiplex PCR, yet TCRdb's version contains in-frame clones alone and is incomplete. The table has approximately 140,000 clones, 60% to 80% seen once. V was pared by 1 base and J by 1 base, with 2 bases of the junction left unmatched. CDR1 is MGHRA, CDR2 YSYEKL, per germline. The CDR3 has 15 residues. This chain connects TRBV4-1 to TRBJ1-1; 8 nucleotides align to TRBD1. The sequenced sample consisted of PBMCs. This clonotype was sampled from a woman aged 55-75 years in good health and CMV-seropositive. The CDR3 DNA follows: TGCGCCAGCAGCCAAGCCGGGACAGGGAACACTGAAGCTTTCTTT. Its translation: CASSQAGTGNTEAFF.